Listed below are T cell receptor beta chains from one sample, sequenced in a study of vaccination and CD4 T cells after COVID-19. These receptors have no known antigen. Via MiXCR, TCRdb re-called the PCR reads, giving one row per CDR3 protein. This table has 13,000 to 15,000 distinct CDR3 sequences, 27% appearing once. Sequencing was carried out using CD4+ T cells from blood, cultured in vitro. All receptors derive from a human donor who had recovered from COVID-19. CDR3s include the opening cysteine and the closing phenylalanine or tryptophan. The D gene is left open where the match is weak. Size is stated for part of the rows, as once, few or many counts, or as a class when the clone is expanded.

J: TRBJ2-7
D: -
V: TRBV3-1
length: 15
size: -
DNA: TGTGCCAGCAGCCAAGTTCCTACCAGCGGGTACGAGCAGTACTTC
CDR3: CASSQVPTSGYEQYF

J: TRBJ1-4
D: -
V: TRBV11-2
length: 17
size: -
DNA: TGTGCCAGCAGCACCCCTGGGGGGATTCCAACTAATGAAAAACTGTTTTTT
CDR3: CASSTPGGIPTNEKLFF

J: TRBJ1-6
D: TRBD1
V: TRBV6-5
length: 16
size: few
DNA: TGTGCCAGCAGTTACCTCACCCAGGGGGCAAATTCACCCCTCCACTTT
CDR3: CASSYLTQGANSPLHF

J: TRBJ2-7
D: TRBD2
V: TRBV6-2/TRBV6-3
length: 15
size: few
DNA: TGTGCCAGCAGCCCCTTCGGAAGCGGGATCTACGAGCAGTACTTC
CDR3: CASSPFGSGIYEQYF

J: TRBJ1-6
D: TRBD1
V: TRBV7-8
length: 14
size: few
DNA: TGTGCCAGCAGCTTAGCCCAGGGGGGTTCACCCCTCCACTTT
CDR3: CASSLAQGGSPLHF

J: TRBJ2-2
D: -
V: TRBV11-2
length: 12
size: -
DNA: TGTGCCAGCAGCCAAATGACCGGGGAGCTGTTTTTT
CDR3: CASSQMTGELFF

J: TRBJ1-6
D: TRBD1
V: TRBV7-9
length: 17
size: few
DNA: TGTGCCAGCAGCTTTTGGACAGGGGTATCCTATAATTCACCCCTCCACTTT
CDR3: CASSFWTGVSYNSPLHF

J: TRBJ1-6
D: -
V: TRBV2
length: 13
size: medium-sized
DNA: TGTGCCAGCACTTCCTATTTGGGGTCACCCCTCCACTTT
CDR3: CASTSYLGSPLHF

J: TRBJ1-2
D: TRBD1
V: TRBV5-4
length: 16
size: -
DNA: TGTGCCAGCAGCTTGGACATAACGGGACAGGGAAAGAGTTACACCTTC
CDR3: CASSLDITGQGKSYTF

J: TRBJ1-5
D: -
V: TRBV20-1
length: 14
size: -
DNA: TGCAGTGCCTCCGGGGTCCTCGGCAATCAGCCCCAGCATTTT
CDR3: CSASGVLGNQPQHF

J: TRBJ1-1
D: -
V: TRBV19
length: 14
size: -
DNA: TGTGCCAGTAGTATAGCGCCAGGGAACACTGAAGCTTTCTTT
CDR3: CASSIAPGNTEAFF

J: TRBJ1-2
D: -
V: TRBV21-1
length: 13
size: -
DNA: TGTGCCAGCAGCAAAGGGGGGGGGTATGGCTACACCTTC
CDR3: CASSKGGGYGYTF

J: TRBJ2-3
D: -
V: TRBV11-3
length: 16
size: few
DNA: TGTGCCAGCAGCCGCCCTGGGGGAGGACGGTCAGATACGCAGTATTTT
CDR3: CASSRPGGGRSDTQYF

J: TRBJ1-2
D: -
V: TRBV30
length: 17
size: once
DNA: TGTGCCTTCCGGGGGCATCCTGTTGGGAGGACCTTCTATGGCTACACCTTC
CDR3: CAFRGHPVGRTFYGYTF

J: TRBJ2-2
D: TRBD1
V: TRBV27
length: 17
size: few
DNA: TGTGCCAGCAGTGTACGCCCCCAGGGACAGGGGGCCGGGGAGCTGTTTTTT
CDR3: CASSVRPQGQGAGELFF